The T cell receptor beta chain under discussion was sequenced for a study of PD-L1 blockade in urothelial cancer. Time point defined: pretreatment peripheral blood. Data came from immunoSEQ multiplex PCR; TCRdb stores just in-frame clones and leaves some out. The data show some 45,000 clones, 80% seen once. V was cut by 7 bases and J by 2 bases, with 18 bases left in between. The CDR3 runs to 14 residues. Per the germline V gene, CDR1 is SQVTM and CDR2 is ANQGSEA. The rearrangement joins TRBV29-1 to TRBJ2-7; TRBD2 might be the D (5 bases). The sample was PBMCs, taken around atezolizumab (anti-PD-L1) treatment. This TCR was sampled from a man between 60 and 70 years old with urothelial cancer. The chain's CDR3 is CSAASGTMPYEQYF. The CDR3 DNA reads as TGCAGCGCAGCGTCGGGAACAATGCCCTACGAGCAGTACTTC.